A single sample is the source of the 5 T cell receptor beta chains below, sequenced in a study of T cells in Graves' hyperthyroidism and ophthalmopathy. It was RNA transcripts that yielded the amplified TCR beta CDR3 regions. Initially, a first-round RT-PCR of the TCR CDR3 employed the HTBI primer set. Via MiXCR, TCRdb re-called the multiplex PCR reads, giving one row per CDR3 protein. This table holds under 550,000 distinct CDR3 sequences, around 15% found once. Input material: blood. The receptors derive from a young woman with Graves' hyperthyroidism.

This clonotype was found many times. The CDR3 DNA follows: TGTGCCAGCAGCGAAATCACCCCTGACAGGGGACTCTCTGGAAACACCATATATTTT. Protein: CASSEITPDRGLSGNTIYF. This chain connects TRBV7-8 to TRBJ1-3; 8 bases match TRBD1. Germline-derived CDR1 and CDR2 are SGHVS and FQNEAQ. The CDR3 runs to 19 residues. The V and J ends lost 5 bases and 0 bases, in that order; junction bases with no gene match: 15.

The CDR3 coding sequence is TGCAGTGCGAATCCGCTAGCGGGAGGATTCCATGAGCAGTTCTTC. Its translation: CSANPLAGGFHEQFF. This chain uses TRBV20-1 with TRBJ2-1; TRBD2 agrees at 11 bases. Unmatched junction bases numbered 12, after V lost 6 bases and J lost 8 bases. The CDR3 is 15 residues long. The germline gives CDR1 DFQATT, CDR2 SNEGSKA (reference sequence).

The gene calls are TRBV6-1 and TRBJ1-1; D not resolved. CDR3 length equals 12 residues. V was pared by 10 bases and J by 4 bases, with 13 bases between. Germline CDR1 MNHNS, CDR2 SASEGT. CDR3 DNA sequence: TGTGCCACCCTGAGCCGGGGCACTGAAGCTTTCTTT. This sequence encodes CATLSRGTEAFF.

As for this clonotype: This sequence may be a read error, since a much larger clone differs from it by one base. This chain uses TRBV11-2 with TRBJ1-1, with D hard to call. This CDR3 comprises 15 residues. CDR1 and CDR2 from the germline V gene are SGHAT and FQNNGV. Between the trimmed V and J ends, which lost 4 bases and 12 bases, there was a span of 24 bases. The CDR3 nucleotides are TGTGCCAGCAGCTCAGATCCTTCCCCGGGGAGCTCGACTTTCTTT. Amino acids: CASSSDPSPGSSTFF.

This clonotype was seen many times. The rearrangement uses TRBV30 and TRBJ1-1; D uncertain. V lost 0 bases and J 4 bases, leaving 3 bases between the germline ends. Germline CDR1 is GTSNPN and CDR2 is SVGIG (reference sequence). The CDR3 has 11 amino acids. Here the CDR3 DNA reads TGTGCCTGGAGTGTCGGCACTGAAGCTTTCTTT. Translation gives CAWSVGTEAFF.